This T cell receptor (beta chain) appears in the sequencing data of a study of T cell repertoires in cytomegalovirus infection. Overall study: Public TCR beta signatures provided an indication of both CMV infection and a matching HLA type.

Study-wide points: Identification of carriers of CMV plus the relevant HLA was performed using cumulative public TCR beta family frequency. What dominated the ex vivo response were HLA-C-restricted CMV-specific TCR beta clonotypes.

This CDR3 has 14 amino acids. With 2 bases removed from V and 6 bases from J, the gap between germline ends came to 8 bases. The germline V gene has CDR1 MNHEY and CDR2 SVGAGI. TCRdb called the reads again in MiXCR, with one record for every CDR3 protein. The sample lists hundreds of thousands of distinct CDR3 sequences, approximately 6.7% seen once, with under 7.5% in the top ten. This clonotype has at least ten counts. Its antigen is not identified. The material sequenced was PBMCs. The TCR sequence derives from a human donor in good health (CMV status not recorded). Some clones in this sample may be carry-over from other donors' samples. The rearrangement links TRBV6-5 to TRBJ1-6, with D maybe TRBD1 (6 bases). CDR3 loop: CASSYEGGNSPLHF. In DNA form, the CDR3 reads TGTGCCAGCAGTTACGAGGGGGGTAATTCACCCCTCCACTTT.